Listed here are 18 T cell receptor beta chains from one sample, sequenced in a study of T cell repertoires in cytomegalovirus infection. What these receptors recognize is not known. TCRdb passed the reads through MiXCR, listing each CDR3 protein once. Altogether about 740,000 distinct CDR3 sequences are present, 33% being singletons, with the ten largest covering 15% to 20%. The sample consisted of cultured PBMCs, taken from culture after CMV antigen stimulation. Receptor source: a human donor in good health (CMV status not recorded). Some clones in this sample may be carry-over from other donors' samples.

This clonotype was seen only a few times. The CDR3 DNA reads TGTGCCAGCATCCAGGACACCTCGGGAAACACCATATATTTT. It codes for CASIQDTSGNTIYF. The chain uses TRBV7-6 and TRBJ1-3, with D maybe TRBD1 (5 bases). Trimming left V 7 bases short and J 4 bases short, with 14 bases between. Germline-derived CDR1 and CDR2 are SGHVS and FNYEAQ. CDR3 length: 14 amino acids. Combining the CDR3 with reference TRBV7-6 and TRBJ1-3 gives the whole variable domain GAGVSQSPRYKVTKRGQDVALRCDPISGHVSLYWYRQALGQGPEFLTYFNYEAQQDKSGLPNDRFSAERPEGSISTLTIQRTEQRDSAMYRCASIQDTSGNTIYFGEGSWLTVV.

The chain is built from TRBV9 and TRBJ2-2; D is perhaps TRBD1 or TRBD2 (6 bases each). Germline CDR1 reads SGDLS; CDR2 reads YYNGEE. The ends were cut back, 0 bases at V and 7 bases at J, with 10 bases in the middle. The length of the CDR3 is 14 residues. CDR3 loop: CASSVDREVGELFF. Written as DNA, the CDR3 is TGTGCCAGCAGCGTAGACAGGGAGGTCGGGGAGCTGTTTTTT.

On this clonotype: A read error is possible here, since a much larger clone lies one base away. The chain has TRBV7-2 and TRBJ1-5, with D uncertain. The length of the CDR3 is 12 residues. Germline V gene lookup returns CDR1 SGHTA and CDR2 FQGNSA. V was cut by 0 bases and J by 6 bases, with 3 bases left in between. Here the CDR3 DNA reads TGTGCCAGCAGCTTAGCGACTCAGCCCCAGCATTTT. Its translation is CASSLATQPQHF.

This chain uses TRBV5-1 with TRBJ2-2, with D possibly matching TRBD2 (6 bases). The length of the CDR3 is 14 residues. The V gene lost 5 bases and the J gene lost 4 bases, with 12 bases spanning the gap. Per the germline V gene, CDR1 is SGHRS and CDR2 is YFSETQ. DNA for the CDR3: TGCGCCAGCAGTCCGGAGGGGTCCACCGGGGAGCTGTTTTTT. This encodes CASSPEGSTGELFF.

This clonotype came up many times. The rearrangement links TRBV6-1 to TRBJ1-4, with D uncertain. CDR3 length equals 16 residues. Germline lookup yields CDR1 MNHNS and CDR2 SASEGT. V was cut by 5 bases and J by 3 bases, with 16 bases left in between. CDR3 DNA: TGTGCCAGCAGTCCACCCCGGCTTTTGTCTAATGAAAAACTGTTTTTT. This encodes CASSPPRLLSNEKLFF.

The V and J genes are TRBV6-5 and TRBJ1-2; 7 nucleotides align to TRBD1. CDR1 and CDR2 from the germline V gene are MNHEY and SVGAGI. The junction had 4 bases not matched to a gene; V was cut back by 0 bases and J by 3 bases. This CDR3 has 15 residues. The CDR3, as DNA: TGTGCCAGCAGTTACTCGACGACAGGGTACTATGGCTACACCTTC. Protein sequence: CASSYSTTGYYGYTF.

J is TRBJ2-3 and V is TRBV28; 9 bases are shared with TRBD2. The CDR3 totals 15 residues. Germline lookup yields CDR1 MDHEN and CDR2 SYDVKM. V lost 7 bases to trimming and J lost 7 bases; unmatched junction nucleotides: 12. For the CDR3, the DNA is TGTGCCAGCACCCCGGCTAGCGGGGTGGTACATACGCAGTATTTT. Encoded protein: CASTPASGVVHTQYF. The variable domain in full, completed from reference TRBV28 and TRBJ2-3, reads DVKVTQSSRYLVKRTGEKVFLECVQDMDHENMFWYRQDPGLGLRLIYFSYDVKMKEKGDIPEGYSVSREKKERFSLILESASTNQTSMYLCASTPASGVVHTQYFGPGTRLTVL.

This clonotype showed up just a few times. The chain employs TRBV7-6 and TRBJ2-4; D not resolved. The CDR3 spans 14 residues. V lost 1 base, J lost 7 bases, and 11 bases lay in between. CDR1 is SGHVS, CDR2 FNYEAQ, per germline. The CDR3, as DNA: TGTGCCAGCAGCTTAGTTGCGTATTTGAACATTCAGTACTTC. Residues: CASSLVAYLNIQYF.

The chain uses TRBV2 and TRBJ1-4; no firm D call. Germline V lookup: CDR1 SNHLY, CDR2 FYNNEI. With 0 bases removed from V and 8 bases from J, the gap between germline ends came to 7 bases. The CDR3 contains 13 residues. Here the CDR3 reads CASSEAPREKLFF. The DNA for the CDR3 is TGTGCCAGCAGTGAAGCTCCCAGGGAAAAACTGTTTTTT. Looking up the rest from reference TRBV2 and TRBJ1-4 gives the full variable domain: EPEVTQTPSHQVTQMGQEVILRCVPISNHLYFYWYRQILGQKVEFLVSFYNNEISEKSEIFDDQFSVERPDGSNFTLKIRSTKLEDSAMYFCASSEAPREKLFFGSGTQLSVL.

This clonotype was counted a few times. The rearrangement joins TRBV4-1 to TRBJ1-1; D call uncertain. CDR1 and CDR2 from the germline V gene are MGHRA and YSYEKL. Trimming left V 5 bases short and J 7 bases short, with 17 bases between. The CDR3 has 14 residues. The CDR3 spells CASSSRPSGVEAFF. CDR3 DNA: TGCGCCAGCAGCTCCCGCCCTAGTGGAGTTGAAGCTTTCTTT.

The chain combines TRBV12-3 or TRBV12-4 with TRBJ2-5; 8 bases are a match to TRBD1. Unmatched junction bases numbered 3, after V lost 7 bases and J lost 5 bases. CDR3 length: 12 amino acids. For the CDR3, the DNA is TGTGCCAGCACAGGGGGCGTGGAGACCCAGTACTTC. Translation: CASTGGVETQYF.

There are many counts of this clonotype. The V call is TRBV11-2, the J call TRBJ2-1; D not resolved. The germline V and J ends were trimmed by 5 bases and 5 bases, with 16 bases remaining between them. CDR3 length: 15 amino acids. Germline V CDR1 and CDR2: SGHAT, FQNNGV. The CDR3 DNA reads TGTGCCAGCAGCCTGTTACCGGAGCCCAACAATGAGCAGTTCTTC. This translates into CASSLLPEPNNEQFF.

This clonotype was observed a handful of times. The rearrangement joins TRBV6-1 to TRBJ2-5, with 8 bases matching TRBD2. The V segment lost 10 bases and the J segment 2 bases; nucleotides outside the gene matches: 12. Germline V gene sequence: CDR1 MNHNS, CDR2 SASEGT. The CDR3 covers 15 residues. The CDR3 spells CATHEGSGAQETQYF. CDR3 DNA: TGTGCCACTCATGAGGGTAGCGGGGCGCAAGAGACCCAGTACTTC.

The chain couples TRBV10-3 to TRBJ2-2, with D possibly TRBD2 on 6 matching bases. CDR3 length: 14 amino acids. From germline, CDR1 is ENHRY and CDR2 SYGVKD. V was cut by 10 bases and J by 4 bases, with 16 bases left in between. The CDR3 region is CANSGLPGTGELFF. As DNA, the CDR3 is TGTGCCAACTCGGGACTCCCGGGCACCGGGGAGCTGTTTTTT.

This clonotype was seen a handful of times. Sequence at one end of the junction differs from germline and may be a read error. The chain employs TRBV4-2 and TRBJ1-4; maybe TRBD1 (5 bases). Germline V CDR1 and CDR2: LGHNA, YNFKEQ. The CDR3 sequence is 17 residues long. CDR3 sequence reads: CASSQVSGGNYVEELFF. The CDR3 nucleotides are TGTGCCAGCAGCCAAGTATCGGGGGGGAACTATGTTGAAGAACTGTTTTTT.

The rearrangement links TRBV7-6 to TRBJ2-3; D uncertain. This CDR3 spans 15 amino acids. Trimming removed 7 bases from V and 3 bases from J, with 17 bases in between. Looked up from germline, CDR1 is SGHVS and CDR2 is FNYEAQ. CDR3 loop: CASTIEGYKTDTQYF. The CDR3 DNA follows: TGTGCCAGCACCATTGAAGGGTATAAGACAGATACGCAGTATTTT.

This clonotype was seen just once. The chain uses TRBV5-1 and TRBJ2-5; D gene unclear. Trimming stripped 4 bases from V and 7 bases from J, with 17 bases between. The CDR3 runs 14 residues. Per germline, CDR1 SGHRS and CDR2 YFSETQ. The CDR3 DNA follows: TGCGCCAGCAGCCCACTGGCGACGGGTGGGACCCAGTACTTC. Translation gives CASSPLATGGTQYF.

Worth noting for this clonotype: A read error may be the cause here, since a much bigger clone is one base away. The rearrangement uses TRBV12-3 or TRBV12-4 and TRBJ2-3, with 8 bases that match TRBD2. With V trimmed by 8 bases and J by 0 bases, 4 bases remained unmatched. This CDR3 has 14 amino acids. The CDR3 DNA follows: TGTGCCAGCCGGCGGGGGGTAAGCACAGATACGCAGTATTTT. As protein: CASRRGVSTDTQYF.